The T cell receptor beta chain described here comes from a study of cytomegalovirus exposure and HLA in healthy donors. The donors were healthy bone marrow donors. V lost 1 base and J lost 1, with 4 bases in between. In germline, CDR1 is LNHDA, CDR2 SQIVND (reference sequence). The CDR3 length is 13 residues. PCR primers comprised 60 Vbeta and 13 Jbeta primers. The repertoire was sequenced with immunoSEQ multiplex PCR; TCRdb's copy has only in-frame clones and lacks some. Of some 190,000 clones listed, under 9.5% are singletons. Comments on this clone: The antigen is undetermined.

Findings of the study overall: Among donors in an Asian-associated ancestry cluster, a later analysis reportedly found fewer N-insertions than the roughly 610-donor mean.

The material sequenced was PBMCs. This rearrangement joins TRBV19 to TRBJ1-1; D is uncertain. The TCR comes from a woman in her thirties in good health and CMV-seropositive. CDR3 residues: CASSIGQNTEAFF. The CDR3 DNA reads TGTGCCAGTAGTATAGGACAGAACACTGAAGCTTTCTTT. Full variable domain (missing parts from reference TRBV19 and TRBJ1-1): DGGITQSPKYLFRKEGQNVTLSCEQNLNHDAMYWYRQDPGQGLRLIYYSQIVNDFQKGDIAEGYSVSREKKESFPLTVTSAQKNPTAFYLCASSIGQNTEAFFGQGTRLTVV.